This T cell receptor (beta chain) was sequenced for a study of beta chain features in type 1 diabetes. Study observations and caveats: Type 1 diabetes patients had TCRB CDR3s that were shorter (moderately but significantly so) in all four CD4+ subsets.

Germline loops: CDR1 MDHEN, CDR2 SYDVKM. This CDR3 has 12 amino acids. Trimming removed 7 bases from V and 4 bases from J; junction bases left unmatched: 4. Remarks on this clone: The antigen remains undetermined.

The study reverse transcribed the entire isolated RNA, so it sequenced expressed TCRB transcripts. The method was immunoSEQ multiplex PCR; TCRdb's version includes in-frame clones alone and lacks a portion of them. The table shows 350,000 to 400,000 clones, with roughly 12% occurring only once. The rearrangement uses TRBV28 and TRBJ2-7, with 7 bases identical to TRBD2. Sample: naive CD4+ T cells from blood. The source of this sequence is a woman between 18 and 29 years old with type 1 diabetes. The CDR3 DNA is TGTGCCAGCAACGCGGGGGTATACGAGCAGTACTTC. Amino acid sequence: CASNAGVYEQYF.